Listed below are T cell receptor beta chains from one sample, sequenced in a study of T cells in Graves' hyperthyroidism and ophthalmopathy. TCRdb independently ran MiXCR on the multiplex PCR reads; one entry per CDR3 protein. The data hold about 600,000 distinct CDR3 sequences, with roughly 15% observed a single time. The sequenced sample was blood. The receptors come from a woman aged 40 to 49 with Graves' ophthalmopathy. CDR3s include the opening cysteine and the closing phenylalanine or tryptophan. The D gene is left open where the match is weak. Not all rows give a size; the values are once, few, many and, for expanded clones, a class.

d_call j_call clone_size v_call cdr3_nt cdr3_aa
TRBD2 TRBJ2-3 few TRBV11-3 TGTGCCAGCAGTCCGACTAGCGGGACGCAAGATACGCAGTATTTT CASSPTSGTQDTQYF
NA TRBJ1-2 few TRBV30 TGTGCCTGGAGGGGAACGGGAGGGGCTGGCTACACCTTC CAWRGTGGAGYTF
TRBD2 TRBJ2-1 NA TRBV28 TGTGCCAGCAGTTCAGCCGGGACTAGCGGGATAAATGAGCAGTTCTTC CASSSAGTSGINEQFF
NA TRBJ2-7 NA TRBV20-1 TGCAGTGCTAGTCCCCCTGGGAGTGCGTACGAGCAGTACTTC CSASPPGSAYEQYF
NA TRBJ2-7 many TRBV20-1 TGCAGTGCTACCCCGAGACTGGAGGGAGGAAACGAGCAGTACTTC CSATPRLEGGNEQYF
NA TRBJ2-6 NA TRBV6-2/TRBV6-3 TGTGCCAGCAGCGGAATGAGCTCTGGGGCCAACGCCCTGACTTTC CASSGMSSGANALTF
NA TRBJ1-1 few TRBV7-9 TGTGCCAGCAGCTTCGGTGCTGAAGCTTTCTTT CASSFGAEAFF
TRBD1 TRBJ2-7 many TRBV28 TGTGCCAGCAGTTCTCCGTCCGACAGGGGGAGCTACGAGCAGTACTTC CASSSPSDRGSYEQYF
NA TRBJ2-3 many TRBV28 TGTGCCAGCAGTTTTTTAAGCGGGCGAGGGGGAGATACGCAGTATTTT CASSFLSGRGGDTQYF
NA TRBJ2-2 many TRBV2 TGTGCCAGCAGAATCCCGGGACTTACTCGCACCGGGGAGCTGTTTTTT CASRIPGLTRTGELFF
NA TRBJ1-6 NA TRBV7-8 TGTGCCAGCAGCTTACGACAGGTCTATAATTCACCCCTCCACTTT CASSLRQVYNSPLHF
TRBD1 TRBJ2-5 few TRBV11-3 TGTGCCAGCAGCTTACCAATTCTAATTGACAGGGGAGAGACCCAGTACTTC CASSLPILIDRGETQYF
NA TRBJ1-3 NA TRBV7-9 TGTGCCAGCAGCTTGGAGGACACCATATATTTT CASSLEDTIYF
NA TRBJ2-3 NA TRBV27 TGTGCCAGCAGTAAGTGGGAGAGCACAGATACGCAGTATTTT CASSKWESTDTQYF
NA TRBJ2-3 few TRBV19 TGTGCCAGTAGTATTAAGTTGCGGAGCACAGATACGCAGTATTTT CASSIKLRSTDTQYF
TRBD2 TRBJ2-5 NA TRBV5-5 TGTGCCAGCAGCTCCCGACCGGGACTAGCGAGACAAGAGACCCAATACTTC CASSSRPGLARQETQYF